This paragraph covers one T cell receptor (beta chain) sequence. Its target is not known. This specimen comes from a study of T-cell reconstitution after alpha-beta-depleted transplantation in children. Study conclusions and caveats: The study reportedly traced alpha-beta T cells about two months after transplant to several hundred expanded graft clones. Among T cells one year after transplant, newly produced cells accounted for most counts and diversity. The high TCRbeta diversity at day 60 in some patients came from surviving recipient T cells and thymic progenitors.

Unique molecular identifiers were incorporated when the TCRbeta library was constructed. One entry per CDR3 protein, called by TCRdb with MiXCR from the PCR reads. There are around 370,000 distinct CDR3 sequences in the sample; 15% to 20% occur only once, and 35% to 50% lies in the top ten. The starting material was PBMCs, mostly from graft donor cells, obtained 360 days after TCRalphabeta/CD19-depleted stem cell transplant. The receptor was derived from a male patient between 2 and 10 years old who had a stem cell transplant for acute lymphoblastic leukemia, so the T cells may come from the graft donor.

CDR3: CSVEDPHDYEQYF. The DNA of the CDR3 is TGCAGCGTTGAAGACCCCCACGACTACGAGCAGTACTTC. The V call is TRBV29-1, the J call TRBJ2-7; D is uncertain. This CDR3 region has 13 residues. CDR1 is SQVTM and CDR2 is ANQGSEA in the germline V gene. V lost 0 bases to trimming and J lost 3 bases, with 9 bases between them.